This T cell receptor (beta chain) was captured by sequencing in a study of neurological immune-mediated disorders. In TCRdb, the 5' RACE reads were re-called with MiXCR into one record per CDR3 protein. The sample consists of some 60,000 distinct CDR3 sequences, roughly a tenth of them appearing once. Whole-study findings and limits: Multiple sclerosis, the disease with the least TCR clonal expansion, fell below healthy controls, whereas HTLV-1-associated myelopathy showed the most. No sharing of CDR3 amino acid sequences was observed among expanded clones across subjects, suggesting private repertoires in all groups.

This clonotype was counted many times. What it binds is not known. V trimming: 3 bases; J trimming: 0 bases; junction bases outside the gene matches: 11. The length of the CDR3 is 18 residues. Germline V gene lookup returns CDR1 MNHEY and CDR2 SMNVEV (reference sequence). Time point indicated: longitudinal time-point 1 (baseline). This chain joins TRBV27 and TRBJ1-2; 9 nucleotides align to TRBD1. Sequencing input: PBMCs. This TCR came from a male donor with HTLV-1-associated myelopathy (HAM/TSP). CDR3 loop: CASSFRQGVRGSNYGYTF. As DNA, the CDR3 is TGTGCCAGCAGTTTCCGACAGGGGGTAAGGGGATCTAACTATGGCTACACCTTC.